The 3 T cell receptor beta chains listed next were all sequenced from one sample in a study of blood T cells in healthy people across ages. Primed by a sample-barcoded 5' primer and a J-beta primer mix, a second PCR proceeded for roughly 7 to 11 cycles. TCRdb reanalysed the 5' RACE reads using MiXCR and keeps one entry per CDR3 protein. Of around 1,000,000 distinct CDR3 sequences listed, 25% are singletons. These same records also appear under a second study, on T cells of mothers and their children.

Sequenced input: blood. Receptor source: a girl aged 2 to 10 in good health.

This clonotype appeared a few times. The gene calls are TRBV29-1 and TRBJ2-5; D possibly corresponds to TRBD1 (5 bases). The DNA end lines up better with TRBJ2-1; the J call may be wrong. This CDR3 comprises 12 residues. Germline V gives CDR1 SQVTM, CDR2 ANQGSEA. CDR3 bases: TGCAGCGTTTACGGCAGGGTAAATGAGCAGTTCTTC. As protein: CSVYGRVNEQFF.

This clonotype was seen repeatedly, ten times or more. V and J are TRBV29-1 and TRBJ2-1; 12 positions match TRBD2. Germline CDR1 reads SQVTM; CDR2 reads ANQGSEA. CDR3 size: 18 residues. The V segment lost 1 base and the J segment 0 bases; nucleotides outside the gene matches: 7. CDR3 in amino acids: CSVEGLAGDNLSYNEQFF. CDR3 in DNA: TGCAGCGTTGAAGGACTAGCGGGAGATAACCTCTCCTACAATGAGCAGTTCTTC.

This chain uses TRBV6-1 with TRBJ1-5; no clear D. The length of the CDR3 is 15 residues. The V gene lost 3 bases and the J gene lost 9 bases, with 18 bases spanning the gap. Germline CDR1 and CDR2: MNHNS and SASEGT. The CDR3 loop reads CASSEGLDGMGPQHF. The DNA of the CDR3 is TGTGCCAGCAGTGAGGGCCTGGACGGGATGGGGCCCCAGCATTTT.